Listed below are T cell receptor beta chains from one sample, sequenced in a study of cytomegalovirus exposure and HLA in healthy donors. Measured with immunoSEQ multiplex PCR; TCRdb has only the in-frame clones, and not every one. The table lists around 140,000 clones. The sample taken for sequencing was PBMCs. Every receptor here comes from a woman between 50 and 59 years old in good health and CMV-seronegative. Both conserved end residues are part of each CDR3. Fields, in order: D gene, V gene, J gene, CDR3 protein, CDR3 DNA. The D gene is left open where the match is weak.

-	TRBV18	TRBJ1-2	CASSRDSANYGYTF	TGTGCCAGCTCTCGAGACAGCGCTAACTATGGCTACACCTTC
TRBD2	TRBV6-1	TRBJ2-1	CASSGQRGGANEQFF	TGTGCCAGCAGTGGTCAGCGGGGGGGCGCCAATGAGCAGTTCTTC
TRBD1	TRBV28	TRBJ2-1	CASKTQGVFMQFF	TGTGCCAGCAAAACGCAGGGGGTTTTTATGCAGTTCTTC
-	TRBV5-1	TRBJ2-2	CASMSSANTGELFF	TGCGCCAGCATGTCGTCGGCGAACACCGGGGAGCTGTTTTTT
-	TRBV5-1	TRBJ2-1	CASSLLANEYNEQFF	TGCGCCAGCAGCTTGTTAGCCAATGAATACAATGAGCAGTTCTTC
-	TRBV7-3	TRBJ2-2	CASSPSHGGTGELFF	TGTGCCAGCAGCCCTTCGCATGGAGGCACCGGGGAGCTGTTTTTT
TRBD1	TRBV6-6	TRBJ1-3	CASSSGTGDSGNTIYF	TGTGCCAGCAGTTCAGGGACAGGTGACTCTGGAAACACCATATATTTT
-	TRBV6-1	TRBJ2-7	CASSEGTGDSYEQYF	TGTGCCAGCAGTGAAGGGACTGGGGACTCCTACGAGCAGTACTTC
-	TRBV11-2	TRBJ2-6	CASSLQGYGANVLTF	TGTGCCAGCAGCTTACAGGGGTACGGGGCCAACGTCCTGACTTTC
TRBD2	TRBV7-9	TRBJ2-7	CASTPSGSLLLGEQYF	TGTGCCAGCACCCCTAGCGGGAGCTTATTGTTGGGTGAGCAGTACTTC
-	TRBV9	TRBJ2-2	CASSVMGGNTGELFF	TGTGCCAGCAGCGTTATGGGGGGGAACACCGGGGAGCTGTTTTTT
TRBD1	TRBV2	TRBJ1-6	CASSDWRGQGNSPLHF	TGTGCCAGCAGTGATTGGAGGGGGCAGGGTAATTCACCCCTCCACTTT
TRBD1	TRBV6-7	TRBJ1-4	CASSYSGDSEKLFF	TGTGCCAGCAGTTACTCGGGGGACAGTGAAAAACTGTTTTTT
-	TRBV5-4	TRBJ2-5	CASSSPTEQETQYF	TGTGCCAGCAGCTCCCCGACAGAGCAAGAGACCCAGTACTTC
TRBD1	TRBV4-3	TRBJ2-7	CASSQYPTGVYPYEQYF	TGCGCCAGCAGCCAATACCCGACAGGGGTCTATCCCTACGAGCAGTACTTC
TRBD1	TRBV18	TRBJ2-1	CASSPLPGQGLNEQFF	TGTGCCAGCTCACCACTTCCCGGACAGGGGTTAAATGAGCAGTTCTTC
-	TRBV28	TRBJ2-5	CASSSHKMTRTETQYF	TGTGCCAGCAGTTCCCATAAGATGACTAGAACGGAGACCCAGTACTTC
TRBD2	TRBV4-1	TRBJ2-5	CASSQGNGRLGGKTQYF	TGCGCCAGCAGCCAAGGGAATGGGAGACTGGGGGGGAAGACCCAGTACTTC
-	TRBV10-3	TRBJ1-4	CAIKPFGQSEKLFF	TGTGCCATCAAACCTTTTGGACAGTCTGAAAAACTGTTTTTT
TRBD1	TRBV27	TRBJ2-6	CASSRAGQVNVLTF	TGTGCCAGCAGCCGCGCGGGACAGGTCAACGTCCTGACTTTC
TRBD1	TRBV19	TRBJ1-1	CASREQGMGTEAFF	TGTGCCAGTAGGGAACAGGGGATGGGCACTGAAGCTTTCTTT
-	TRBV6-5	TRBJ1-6	CASSYGFGQTNSPLHF	TGTGCCAGCAGTTACGGTTTCGGACAGACAAATTCACCCCTCCACTTT
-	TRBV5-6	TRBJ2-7	CASSLVRFGSSYEQYF	TGTGCCAGCAGCTTGGTTCGTTTCGGGAGCTCCTACGAGCAGTACTTC
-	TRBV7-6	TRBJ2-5	CASSPIISGQETQYF	TGTGCCAGCAGCCCCATCATTAGCGGCCAAGAGACCCAGTACTTC
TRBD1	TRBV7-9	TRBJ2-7	CASSLVLGGESFSYEQYF	TGTGCCAGCAGCTTAGTTTTAGGGGGCGAGTCATTTTCGTACGAGCAGTACTTC
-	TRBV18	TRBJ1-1	CASSDDRNTEAFF	TGTGCCAGCTCAGATGACAGAAACACTGAAGCTTTCTTT
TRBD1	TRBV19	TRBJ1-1	CASSETGVQGEAFF	TGTGCCAGTAGTGAGACAGGGGTACAGGGTGAAGCTTTCTTT
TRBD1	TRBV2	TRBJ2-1	CASSDQGGRYNEQFF	TGTGCCAGCAGTGATCAAGGGGGCAGGTACAATGAGCAGTTCTTC
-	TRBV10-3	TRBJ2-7	CAISRVAYEQYF	TGTGCCATCAGCCGGGTTGCCTACGAGCAGTACTTC
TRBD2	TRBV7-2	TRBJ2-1	CASSFGGSVEQFF	TGTGCCAGCAGCTTCGGCGGGAGTGTTGAGCAGTTCTTC
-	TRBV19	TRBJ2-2	CASSSGAMNTGELFF	TGTGCCAGTAGTAGTGGGGCGATGAACACCGGGGAGCTGTTTTTT
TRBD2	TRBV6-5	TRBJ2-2	CASRTGLAGTGELFF	TGTGCCAGCAGGACAGGACTAGCGGGAACCGGGGAGCTGTTTTTT
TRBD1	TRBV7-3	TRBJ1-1	CASSLTGTAVTEAFF	TGTGCCAGCAGCTTAACGGGGACAGCAGTCACTGAAGCTTTCTTT
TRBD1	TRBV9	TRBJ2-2	CASSVDRTGGAYHTGELFF	TGTGCCAGCAGCGTAGATCGGACAGGGGGCGCGTATCACACCGGGGAGCTGTTTTTT
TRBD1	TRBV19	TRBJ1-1	CASRVGTGGNTEAFF	TGTGCCAGTAGGGTCGGGACAGGGGGAAATACTGAAGCTTTCTTT
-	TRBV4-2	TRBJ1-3	CASSQRGRIHSGNTIYF	TGTGCCAGCAGCCAACGGGGGAGAATCCACTCTGGAAACACCATATATTTT
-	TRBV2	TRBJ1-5	CASGLYSNQPQHF	TGTGCCAGCGGACTGTATAGCAATCAGCCCCAGCATTTT
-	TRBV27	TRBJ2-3	CASSLGPGSDTQYF	TGTGCCAGCAGTTTAGGCCCAGGGTCAGATACGCAGTATTTT
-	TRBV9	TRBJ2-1	CASSGGGNSYNEQFF	TGTGCCAGCAGTGGAGGAGGGAACTCCTACAATGAGCAGTTCTTC
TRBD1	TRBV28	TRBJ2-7	CASSPGQGGYEQYF	TGTGCCAGCAGTCCGGGACAGGGGGGGTACGAGCAGTACTTC
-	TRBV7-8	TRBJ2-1	CASSINRDEQFF	TGTGCCAGCAGCATTAATAGAGATGAGCAGTTCTTC
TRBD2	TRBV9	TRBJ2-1	CASSPPSGTYNEQFF	TGTGCCAGCAGCCCCCCTAGCGGAACCTACAATGAGCAGTTCTTC
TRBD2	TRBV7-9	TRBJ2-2	CASSLEVRAGYNTGELFF	TGTGCCAGCAGCTTAGAGGTCCGAGCGGGATATAACACCGGGGAGCTGTTTTTT
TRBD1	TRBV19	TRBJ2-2	CASKRWGDRGHANTGELFF	TGTGCCAGTAAAAGGTGGGGGGACAGGGGGCACGCGAACACCGGGGAGCTGTTTTTT
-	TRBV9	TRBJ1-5	CASSPRGSNQPQHF	TGTGCCAGCAGTCCCAGGGGAAGCAATCAGCCCCAGCATTTT
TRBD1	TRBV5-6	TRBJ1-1	CASSWDRNMNTEAFF	TGTGCCAGCAGCTGGGACAGAAATATGAACACTGAAGCTTTCTTT